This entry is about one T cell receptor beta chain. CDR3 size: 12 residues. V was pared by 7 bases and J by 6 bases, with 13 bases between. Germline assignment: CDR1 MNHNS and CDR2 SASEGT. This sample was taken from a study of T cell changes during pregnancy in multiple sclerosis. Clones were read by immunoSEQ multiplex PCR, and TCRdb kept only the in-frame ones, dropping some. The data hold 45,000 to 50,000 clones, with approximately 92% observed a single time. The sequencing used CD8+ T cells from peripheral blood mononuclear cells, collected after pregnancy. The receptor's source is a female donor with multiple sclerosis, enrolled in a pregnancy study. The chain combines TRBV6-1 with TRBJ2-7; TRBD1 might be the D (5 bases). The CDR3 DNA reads TGTGCCAGCAATACAGGTGCCGGCGAGCAGTACTTC. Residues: CASNTGAGEQYF.